This TCR beta chain appears in the sequencing data of a study of shared clonotypes between healthy human individuals (dated by TCRdb to about 2020). Looking at the study overall: Two women and three men aged 18 to 49 years were included in the cohort. For each donor, CD4 naive and CD4 memory were each given three plates, CD8 naive was given two plates, and CD8 memory was given one plate. To increase sequencing depth and limit assay-specific biases, different laboratories used diverse techniques to prepare libraries and sequence TCR repertoires. The study deeply sequenced blood TCR repertoires of five healthy adults to estimate repertoire size and the extent of clonotype sharing between individuals. Leukapheresis yielded between about 0.9 and 10 billion PBMCs per donor. Here is what the overall study found, with its caveats: Compared with non-shared clonotypes, the clonotypes found in all four sorted-subset donors had higher generation probabilities. When four donors were compared, the shared fraction of clonotypes was around 4.6% for naive CD4, approximately 3.3% for naive CD8, about 2.4% for memory CD4, and approximately 0.4% for memory CD8. Naive subsets generally had larger estimated clonotype richness than memory subsets did. Sampling was restricted to blood, and TCR repertoires in tissue are likely to differ from TCR repertoires in blood. The genetic and exposure-history diversity represented was limited by the small number of donors. Even with the large sequencing depth, rarefaction of the sorted-subset datasets indicated that sequencing was incomplete. Pairwise subsampling indicated that sequencing depth was expected to affect the degree of clonotype sharing among donors.

Donors were healthy HIV-negative adults with no recently reported acute infections or vaccinations. Every donor was a Caucasian adult residing in Nashville, Tennessee, USA. Magnetic negative selection was used to enrich CD4+ T cells, after which naive cells were positively selected on CD45RA and the negative fraction became the memory subset. Blood was obtained by leukapheresis, after which PBMCs were separated by Ficoll-Histopaque density gradient centrifugation and cryopreserved in liquid nitrogen vapor phase. Analytical flow cytometry was used to check the purity and quantity of each magnetically sorted T cell population. Genomic DNA was isolated from every sorted fraction and measured by UV absorbance on a Nanodrop 2000c. From V the trimming removes 4 bases and from J it removes 7 bases, while the gene matches leave 7 bases of the junction unaccounted for. The germline V gene gives CDR1 as SGHAT and CDR2 as FQNNGV. The CDR3 covers 15 residues, taking in both the cysteine and the phenylalanine. Only the CDR3 region is kept as DNA, spanning 45 bases read in frame from base 1.

Note on this clone: The antigen it binds to is not known. The record has no base qualities; no much larger clone is one base away.

TCR CDR3 regions were amplified from genomic DNA by multiplex PCR using the deep immunoSEQ assay. Extracted genomic DNA from each cell subset was distributed evenly across all wells of several immunoSEQ 96-well plates, and each plate was treated as a replicate. For sorted subsets, approximately 210 ng genomic DNA, equal to approximately 30,000 T cell genomes, was loaded into each replicate PCR. Purified libraries were quantified with a Qubit 3.0 fluorometer, sized on a Bioanalyzer 2100, and re-quantified with the KAPA Library Quantification kit. Every immunoSEQ 96-well plate was sequenced on a separate single-read 150-cycle Illumina NextSeq 550 flow cell. Processing in the source paper ran as follows. Because only junctional sequences without quality scores were contained in the immunoSEQ output, filtering matching that applied to full-length reads could not be performed. To assign V/J genes and CDR3, sequences were annotated against IMGT germline references using PyIR, a Python wrapper for IgBLAST v1.9. Any read was removed if the V/J assignment was weak (E-value above 1e-6), the CDR3 was missing, or the read contained stop codons, out-of-frame junctions, or ambiguous translated residues. V3J clonotypes were defined by identical inferred V gene, J gene, and CDR3 amino acid sequence. The percentage overlap between two repertoires was calculated by dividing the number of shared unique clonotypes by the size of the smaller repertoire. RTK rarefaction, the Chao1 estimator, and Recon v2.1 estimates of unobserved clonotypes were used to assess repertoire richness. For all TCRbeta clonotypes obtained by the gDNA method from a few donors, generation probabilities were computed with OLGA. TCRdb obtained this table from immuneACCESS and retained in-frame rearrangements with V and J assigned. These tables miss some clones; where compared with another copy, unresolved V genes account for less than half of the shortfall, and the remainder is unexplained. D and trimming come from the DNA, and the V and J calls and clone size come from that table. This sample is represented by some 2.4 million clones; roughly 93% of them were singletons. About 0.38% of the sample rests with the top ten.

Input material: naive CD4+ T cells from PBMCs. The intended sense of this specimen's cell subset or site label: CD45RA+ positively selected. Recombination connected TRBV11-2 to TRBJ1-6; 7 bases in between match TRBD1. The sequence was collected from a man aged 18 to 30 in good health. Some clones in this sample may be carry-over from other donors' samples. CDR3 protein: CASSSRQGNNSPLHF. The DNA sequence follows: TGTGCCAGCAGCTCGAGACAGGGTAACAATTCACCCCTCCACTTT.